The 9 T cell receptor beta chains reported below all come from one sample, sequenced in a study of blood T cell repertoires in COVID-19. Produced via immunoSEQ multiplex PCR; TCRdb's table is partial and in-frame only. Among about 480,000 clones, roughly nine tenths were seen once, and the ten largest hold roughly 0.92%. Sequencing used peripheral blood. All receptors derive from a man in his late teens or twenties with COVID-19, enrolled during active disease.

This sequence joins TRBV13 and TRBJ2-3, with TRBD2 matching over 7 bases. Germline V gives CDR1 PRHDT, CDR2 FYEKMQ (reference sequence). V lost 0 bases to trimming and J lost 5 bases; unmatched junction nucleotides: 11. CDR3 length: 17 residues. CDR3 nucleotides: TGTGCCAGCAGCTTAGGCCGGGTCGGGAGGAGTGAAGATACGCAGTATTTT. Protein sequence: CASSLGRVGRSEDTQYF. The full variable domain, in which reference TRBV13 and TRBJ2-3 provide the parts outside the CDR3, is AAGVIQSPRHLIKEKRETATLKCYPIPRHDTVYWYQQGPGQDPQFLISFYEKMQSDKGSIPDRFSAQQFSDYHSELNMSSLELGDSALYFCASSLGRVGRSEDTQYFGPGTRLTVL.

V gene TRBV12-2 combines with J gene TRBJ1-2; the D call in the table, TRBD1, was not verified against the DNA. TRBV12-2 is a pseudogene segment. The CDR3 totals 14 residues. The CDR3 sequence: CASRLGTGANGSTF. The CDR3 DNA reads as TGTGCAAGTCGCTTAGGGACAGGGGCCAATGGTTCGACCTTC.

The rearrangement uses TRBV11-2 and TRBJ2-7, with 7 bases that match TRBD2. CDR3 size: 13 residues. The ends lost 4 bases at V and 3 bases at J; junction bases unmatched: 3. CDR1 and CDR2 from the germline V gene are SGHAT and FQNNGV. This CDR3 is CASSSPGGYEQYF. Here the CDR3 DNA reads TGTGCCAGCAGCTCCCCGGGAGGCTACGAGCAGTACTTC.

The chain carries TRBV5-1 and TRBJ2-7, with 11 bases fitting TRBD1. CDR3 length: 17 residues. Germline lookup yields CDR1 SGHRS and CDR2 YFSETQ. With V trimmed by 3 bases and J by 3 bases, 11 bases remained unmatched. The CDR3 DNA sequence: TGCGCCAGCAGCTCCTACCGGGACAGGGGGGGCCTCTACGAGCAGTACTTC. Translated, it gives CASSSYRDRGGLYEQYF.

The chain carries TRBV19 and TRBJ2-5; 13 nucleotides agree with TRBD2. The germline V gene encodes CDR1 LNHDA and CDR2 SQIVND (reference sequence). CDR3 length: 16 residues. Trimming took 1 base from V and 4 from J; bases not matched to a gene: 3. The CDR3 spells CASSIVGLAGSETQYF. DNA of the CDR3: TGTGCCAGTAGTATAGTGGGACTAGCGGGATCAGAGACCCAGTACTTC.

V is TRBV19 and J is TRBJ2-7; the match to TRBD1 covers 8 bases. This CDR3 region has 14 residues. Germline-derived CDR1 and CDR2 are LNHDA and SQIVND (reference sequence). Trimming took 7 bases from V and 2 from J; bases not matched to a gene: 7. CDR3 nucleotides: TGTGCCAGTACTCCCGGGACAGGTCCCTACGAGCAGTACTTC. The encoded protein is CASTPGTGPYEQYF.

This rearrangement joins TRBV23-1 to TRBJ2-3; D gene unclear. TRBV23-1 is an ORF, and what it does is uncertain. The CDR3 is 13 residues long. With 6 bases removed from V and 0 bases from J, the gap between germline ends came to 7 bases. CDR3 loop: CASSTQSTDTQYF. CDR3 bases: TGCGCCAGCAGCACCCAGAGCACAGATACGCAGTATTTT.

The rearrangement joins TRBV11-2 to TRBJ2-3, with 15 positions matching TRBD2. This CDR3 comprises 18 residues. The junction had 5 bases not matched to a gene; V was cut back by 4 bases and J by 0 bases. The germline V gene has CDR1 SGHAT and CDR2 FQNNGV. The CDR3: CASSSGLAGGRSTDTQYF. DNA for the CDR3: TGTGCCAGCAGCTCGGGACTAGCGGGGGGACGGAGCACAGATACGCAGTATTTT.

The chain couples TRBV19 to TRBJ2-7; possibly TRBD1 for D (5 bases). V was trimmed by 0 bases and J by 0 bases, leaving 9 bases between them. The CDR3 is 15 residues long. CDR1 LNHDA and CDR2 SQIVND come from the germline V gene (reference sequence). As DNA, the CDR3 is TGTGCCAGTAGTATAGAAACAGGAGCCTCCTACGAGCAGTACTTC. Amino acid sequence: CASSIETGASYEQYF.